This T cell receptor beta chain was found in a study of human CD8 memory T cell subsets. Overall study results and limits: Chao1 was used to estimate diversity, and its estimates suggested stem-like memory T cells were more diverse than precursor exhausted T cells.

In terms of frequency, this clonotype is medium-sized. The antigen remains unidentified. Per germline, CDR1 SNHLY and CDR2 FYNNEI. The CDR3 loop spans 15 amino acids. UMI-labeled 5' RACE generated the TCR beta libraries. With the 5' RACE reads reprocessed, TCRdb shows one record per CDR3 protein and no DNA. This table lists about 3,300 distinct CDR3 sequences. PBMC in the sample derive from buffy coats of healthy donors. Extraction drew RNA from duplicate vials of fewer than 160,000 sorted CD8+ T cells for each subset. This rearrangement joins TRBV2 to TRBJ1-4; no DNA is available, so the TRBD1 call from TCRdb remains unchecked. The receptor was isolated from a human donor in good health. Sequences were obtained from CD8+ T cells from PBMCs. The CDR3 spells CASLGRTGANEKLFF.